A selection of T cell receptor beta chains follows, all from one sample in a study of early T cells in non-severe SARS-CoV-2 infection. Each CDR3 protein gets one entry after TCRdb re-called the 5' RACE reads with MiXCR. Counted here are approximately 83,000 distinct CDR3 sequences, 14% to 15% occurring once; the ten biggest clones make up about a tenth. The sequencing sample was made of whole blood. The receptors were sampled from an adult who was a healthcare worker with PCR-confirmed SARS-CoV-2 infection or an uninfected control (not recorded which). Each CDR3 is given with its conserved first and last residue.

cdr3_aa v_call cdr3_length j_call
CSATGHKATNEKLFF TRBV20-1 15 TRBJ1-4
CASSYTTGTVVEKLFF TRBV6-5 16 TRBJ1-4
CASSLTSGGIYEQYF TRBV11-2 15 TRBJ2-7
CSAIPGPNQPQHF TRBV20-1 13 TRBJ1-5
CASSDSRGAIDTQYF TRBV6-4 15 TRBJ2-3
CASSLWGTGGESPLHF TRBV27 16 TRBJ1-6
CASSLRLGQGYEQYF TRBV7-2 15 TRBJ2-7
CAWSVSGLLVEQYF TRBV30 14 TRBJ2-7
CASSLDNLLQETQYF TRBV12-3/TRBV12-4 15 TRBJ2-5
CSAREPGSYGYTF TRBV20-1 13 TRBJ1-2
CSVASGDHEQYF TRBV29-1 12 TRBJ2-7
CASSPGRAIRTYEQYF TRBV7-9 16 TRBJ2-7
CASSYGRTSNQPQHF TRBV6-2/TRBV6-3 15 TRBJ1-5
CSARGQTNYGYTF TRBV20-1 13 TRBJ1-2
CRATLGESTDTQYF TRBV20-1 14 TRBJ2-3
CASSLNRNSYNEQFF TRBV5-1 15 TRBJ2-1
CASSYSNRKGAAGANVLTF TRBV6-2/TRBV6-3 19 TRBJ2-6
CASRPTGFVYNEQFF TRBV18 15 TRBJ2-1
CASSYGRLAGTGEQYF TRBV6-5 16 TRBJ2-7
CSVGIQETQYF TRBV29-1 11 TRBJ2-5
CASSQAGDTEAFF TRBV23-1 13 TRBJ1-1
CASSTRIEVSYNEQFF TRBV6-5 16 TRBJ2-1
CASSHGGLGNQPQHF TRBV6-2/TRBV6-3 15 TRBJ1-5
CSARGRTGNTGELFF TRBV29-1 15 TRBJ2-2
CASKPGINQPQHF TRBV6-6 13 TRBJ1-5
CASSSFSGRNTDTQYF TRBV12-3/TRBV12-4 16 TRBJ2-3
CASSEGRYEQYF TRBV2 12 TRBJ2-7
CASSPRQETQYF TRBV18 12 TRBJ2-5
CASSPGGPNTGELFF TRBV12-3/TRBV12-4 15 TRBJ2-2
CARDRGSGYTF TRBV27 11 TRBJ1-2
CASSDSMGTGANVLTF TRBV6-4 16 TRBJ2-6
CASRPINQPQHF TRBV2 12 TRBJ1-5
CASRLQGVYEQYF TRBV5-1 13 TRBJ2-7
CSAYHRIGIQYF TRBV20-1 12 TRBJ2-4
CASSVQANSGNTIYF TRBV9 15 TRBJ1-3
CASSLTKNTQYF TRBV28 12 TRBJ2-3
CASSRDSTDTQYF TRBV12-3/TRBV12-4 13 TRBJ2-3
CSASDSPYEQYF TRBV20-1 12 TRBJ2-7
CAISEFLGSNSEQFF TRBV10-3 15 TRBJ2-1
CASSPQGLSTEAFF TRBV18 14 TRBJ1-1
CASSGEGGPDTGELYF TRBV5-4 16 TRBJ2-2
CASGADRPYEQYF TRBV2 13 TRBJ2-7
CASSRTDTDTQYF TRBV6-5 13 TRBJ2-3
CSVPGLLRDTQYF TRBV29-1 13 TRBJ2-3
CSARAGLAGGSETQYF TRBV20-1 16 TRBJ2-5
CASNLRQENTGELFF TRBV6-6 15 TRBJ2-2
CASSLSRDSLHNEQFF TRBV28 16 TRBJ2-1
CASSYSAVGAGAGTEAFF TRBV6-5 18 TRBJ1-1
CASRSGGGRTEAFF TRBV10-2 14 TRBJ1-1
CASSLDNEQFF TRBV7-2 11 TRBJ2-1
CASSQGTGSGVGEQYF TRBV4-2 16 TRBJ2-7
CASSPANSYNSPLHF TRBV7-2 15 TRBJ1-6
CASSLLAGVPGSTDTQYF TRBV5-5 18 TRBJ2-3
CASSLDGANDQPQHF TRBV5-1 15 TRBJ1-5